This is a list of T cell receptor beta chains from one sample in a study of T-cell reconstitution after alpha-beta-depleted transplantation in children. TCRdb reprocessed the PCR reads via MiXCR and lists one record per CDR3 protein. The sample contains over 550,000 distinct CDR3 sequences, roughly 10% of which appear only once. This material consisted of PBMCs from the stem cell graft donor, taken from the stem cell graft. The receptors come from a human donor who donated a stem cell graft to a child with acute myeloid leukemia. CDR3s include the opening cysteine and the closing phenylalanine or tryptophan. The order of the fields is J gene, clone size, D gene, V gene, CDR3 protein, CDR3 DNA. D genes are given only for firm matches. For some rows the clone size is stated as once, few or many, or as a class when expanded; others skip it.

j_call: TRBJ2-4
clone_size: .
d_call: TRBD2
v_call: TRBV7-2
cdr3_aa: CASSLAPRGSGGKNIQYF
cdr3_nt: TGTGCCAGCAGCTTAGCCCCCCGGGGGAGCGGGGGAAAAAACATTCAGTACTTC

j_call: TRBJ2-1
clone_size: .
d_call: .
v_call: TRBV4-2
cdr3_aa: CASGPGLTPDEQFF
cdr3_nt: TGTGCCAGCGGCCCCGGGCTCACTCCCGATGAGCAGTTCTTC

j_call: TRBJ2-3
clone_size: .
d_call: TRBD2
v_call: TRBV20-1
cdr3_aa: CSAGLTSGRIADTQYF
cdr3_nt: TGCAGTGCTGGCCTGACTAGCGGGAGGATCGCAGATACGCAGTATTTT

j_call: TRBJ1-1
clone_size: few
d_call: .
v_call: TRBV20-1
cdr3_aa: CSAPGGRMNTEAFF
cdr3_nt: TGCAGTGCTCCCGGGGGCAGAATGAACACTGAAGCTTTCTTT

j_call: TRBJ2-4
clone_size: .
d_call: .
v_call: TRBV29-1
cdr3_aa: CSATGTLAKNIEYF
cdr3_nt: TGCAGCGCCACGGGTACATTAGCCAAAAACATTGAGTACTTC

j_call: TRBJ2-7
clone_size: many
d_call: .
v_call: TRBV12-3/TRBV12-4
cdr3_aa: CASSPRAGLRGSEQYF
cdr3_nt: TGTGCCAGCAGTCCCAGGGCGGGACTCAGAGGGAGCGAGCAGTACTTC

j_call: TRBJ2-1
clone_size: few
d_call: .
v_call: TRBV11-3
cdr3_aa: CASSSRRDEQFF
cdr3_nt: TGTGCCAGCAGCTCACGTCGGGATGAGCAGTTCTTC

j_call: TRBJ1-4
clone_size: .
d_call: TRBD1
v_call: TRBV12-3/TRBV12-4
cdr3_aa: CASSSHRGSREKLFF
cdr3_nt: TGTGCCAGCAGTTCTCACAGGGGTAGTAGGGAAAAACTGTTTTTT

j_call: TRBJ2-3
clone_size: .
d_call: .
v_call: TRBV4-3
cdr3_aa: CASSPDPQRGRYF
cdr3_nt: TGCGCCAGCAGCCCCGACCCCCAGAGGGGGAGGTATTTT

j_call: TRBJ2-1
clone_size: .
d_call: .
v_call: TRBV27
cdr3_aa: CASSWPPRGADAYNEQFF
cdr3_nt: TGTGCCAGCAGTTGGCCCCCTCGCGGGGCAGACGCTTACAATGAGCAGTTCTTC

j_call: TRBJ2-3
clone_size: few
d_call: .
v_call: TRBV7-2
cdr3_aa: CASSFDYTDTQYF
cdr3_nt: TGTGCCAGCAGCTTCGACTACACAGATACGCAGTATTTT

j_call: TRBJ2-7
clone_size: many
d_call: TRBD1
v_call: TRBV6-5
cdr3_aa: CASSYNGQQGGSSYEQYF
cdr3_nt: TGTGCCAGCAGTTACAACGGCCAACAGGGGGGCAGCTCCTACGAGCAGTACTTC

j_call: TRBJ1-4
clone_size: few
d_call: .
v_call: TRBV7-9
cdr3_aa: CASSLGLGDRLFF
cdr3_nt: TGTGCCAGCAGCTTAGGCCTGGGCGACAGACTGTTTTTT

j_call: TRBJ1-1
clone_size: .
d_call: .
v_call: TRBV28
cdr3_aa: CASSLVNVNTEAFF
cdr3_nt: TGTGCCAGCAGTTTGGTGAATGTGAACACTGAAGCTTTCTTT

j_call: TRBJ2-2
clone_size: few
d_call: .
v_call: TRBV23-1
cdr3_aa: CASSQSWLERVRTGELFF
cdr3_nt: TGCGCCAGCAGTCAATCGTGGTTGGAGAGGGTCCGGACCGGGGAGCTGTTTTTT

j_call: TRBJ2-5
clone_size: few
d_call: .
v_call: TRBV6-1
cdr3_aa: CASSEGGVGGFQETQYF
cdr3_nt: TGTGCCAGCAGTGAAGGAGGTGTTGGAGGGTTCCAAGAGACCCAGTACTTC

j_call: TRBJ2-7
clone_size: many
d_call: TRBD1
v_call: TRBV7-2
cdr3_aa: CARRRQGVPGLPYEQYF
cdr3_nt: TGTGCCCGCAGGCGGCAGGGGGTTCCCGGGCTACCCTACGAGCAGTACTTC

j_call: TRBJ2-3
clone_size: .
d_call: TRBD2
v_call: TRBV20-1
cdr3_aa: CSAPGTSGSYTQYF
cdr3_nt: TGCAGTGCTCCTGGGACTAGCGGGAGTTATACGCAGTATTTT

j_call: TRBJ1-4
clone_size: few
d_call: TRBD1
v_call: TRBV20-1
cdr3_aa: CSARGRGHEKLFF
cdr3_nt: TGCAGTGCTAGGGGCAGGGGGCATGAAAAACTGTTTTTT

j_call: TRBJ1-1
clone_size: many
d_call: .
v_call: TRBV5-1
cdr3_aa: CASSLEGGPTEAFF
cdr3_nt: TGCGCCAGCAGCTTGGAAGGGGGTCCCACTGAAGCTTTCTTT

j_call: TRBJ2-7
clone_size: few
d_call: .
v_call: TRBV27
cdr3_aa: CASRLRQSSYEQYF
cdr3_nt: TGTGCCAGCCGACTAAGACAGAGCTCCTACGAGCAGTACTTC

j_call: TRBJ2-7
clone_size: few
d_call: .
v_call: TRBV20-1
cdr3_aa: CSARQGSSYEQYF
cdr3_nt: TGCAGTGCTAGACAGGGGAGCTCCTACGAGCAGTACTTC

j_call: TRBJ2-2
clone_size: few
d_call: TRBD1
v_call: TRBV5-1
cdr3_aa: CASRKDRAADTGELFF
cdr3_nt: TGCGCCAGCAGGAAGGACAGGGCGGCAGACACCGGGGAGCTGTTTTTT

j_call: TRBJ1-1
clone_size: .
d_call: .
v_call: TRBV7-8
cdr3_aa: CASSHVGTEAFF
cdr3_nt: TGTGCCAGCAGCCACGTTGGCACTGAAGCTTTCTTT

j_call: TRBJ2-7
clone_size: many
d_call: TRBD2
v_call: TRBV20-1
cdr3_aa: CSASSSGTYEQYF
cdr3_nt: TGCAGTGCTAGTTCTAGCGGTACTTACGAGCAGTACTTC

j_call: TRBJ2-3
clone_size: few
d_call: .
v_call: TRBV29-1
cdr3_aa: CSGITGVGPSSQYF
cdr3_nt: TGCAGCGGTATAACGGGGGTGGGGCCCAGTTCGCAGTATTTT

j_call: TRBJ2-7
clone_size: many
d_call: TRBD1
v_call: TRBV6-5
cdr3_aa: CASSTWTGISYEQYF
cdr3_nt: TGTGCCAGCAGTACATGGACAGGGATCTCCTACGAGCAGTACTTC

j_call: TRBJ2-1
clone_size: .
d_call: .
v_call: TRBV24-1
cdr3_aa: CATSDPAEPYNEQFF
cdr3_nt: TGTGCCACCAGTGACCCAGCGGAACCCTACAATGAGCAGTTCTTC

j_call: TRBJ1-4
clone_size: many
d_call: .
v_call: TRBV29-1
cdr3_aa: CSVAGTSEKLFF
cdr3_nt: TGCAGCGTCGCCGGGACCAGCGAAAAACTGTTTTTT

j_call: TRBJ2-1
clone_size: few
d_call: TRBD2
v_call: TRBV5-1
cdr3_aa: CASSLELAGGTGEQFF
cdr3_nt: TGCGCCAGCAGCTTGGAGCTAGCGGGGGGCACGGGTGAGCAGTTCTTC

j_call: TRBJ2-7
clone_size: .
d_call: TRBD2
v_call: TRBV28
cdr3_aa: CASSPDTSVRSYEQYF
cdr3_nt: TGTGCCAGCAGTCCCGATACTAGCGTGAGGTCCTACGAGCAGTACTTC

j_call: TRBJ1-4
clone_size: few
d_call: TRBD1
v_call: TRBV12-3/TRBV12-4
cdr3_aa: CASRWTGGTNEKLFF
cdr3_nt: TGTGCCAGCAGGTGGACAGGCGGGACTAATGAAAAACTGTTTTTT

j_call: TRBJ2-1
clone_size: .
d_call: .
v_call: TRBV3-1
cdr3_aa: CASSRSRGVGEQFF
cdr3_nt: TGTGCCAGCAGCCGATCTAGAGGGGTTGGTGAGCAGTTCTTC

j_call: TRBJ2-3
clone_size: .
d_call: TRBD2
v_call: TRBV11-2
cdr3_aa: CASSSTTTSGRAVNTQYF
cdr3_nt: TGTGCCAGCAGCTCAACAACGACTAGCGGGAGGGCCGTGAATACGCAGTATTTT

j_call: TRBJ2-3
clone_size: few
d_call: TRBD2
v_call: TRBV9
cdr3_aa: CASSGTSLSDTQYF
cdr3_nt: TGTGCCAGCAGCGGGACTAGCCTTTCGGATACGCAGTATTTT

j_call: TRBJ2-1
clone_size: .
d_call: TRBD2
v_call: TRBV28
cdr3_aa: CASTEFEDGILAGVYNEQFF
cdr3_nt: TGTGCCAGCACCGAGTTCGAGGACGGTATTCTAGCGGGAGTCTACAATGAGCAGTTCTTC

j_call: TRBJ1-1
clone_size: .
d_call: .
v_call: TRBV27
cdr3_aa: CASSPRAWNTEAFF
cdr3_nt: TGTGCCAGCAGTCCGCGGGCTTGGAACACTGAAGCTTTCTTT

j_call: TRBJ2-1
clone_size: few
d_call: .
v_call: TRBV5-1
cdr3_aa: CASSLRLPKDEQFF
cdr3_nt: TGCGCCAGCAGCTTAAGGCTCCCTAAGGATGAGCAGTTCTTC

j_call: TRBJ2-5
clone_size: few
d_call: .
v_call: TRBV4-3
cdr3_aa: CASSPERGETQYF
cdr3_nt: TGCGCCAGCAGCCCTGAACGGGGGGAGACCCAGTACTTC

j_call: TRBJ2-1
clone_size: many
d_call: .
v_call: TRBV12-3/TRBV12-4
cdr3_aa: CASSSLNEQFF
cdr3_nt: TGTGCCAGCAGTTCCCTTAATGAGCAGTTCTTC

j_call: TRBJ2-7
clone_size: .
d_call: .
v_call: TRBV27
cdr3_aa: CASSLSPGGGSYEQYF
cdr3_nt: TGTGCCAGCAGTTTAAGCCCCGGAGGTGGCTCCTACGAGCAGTACTTC

j_call: TRBJ2-5
clone_size: many
d_call: .
v_call: TRBV12-3/TRBV12-4
cdr3_aa: CASSFGKQETQYF
cdr3_nt: TGTGCCAGCAGTTTTGGGAAACAAGAGACCCAGTACTTC

j_call: TRBJ1-4
clone_size: .
d_call: .
v_call: TRBV20-1
cdr3_aa: CSASTPLHRAGEKLFF
cdr3_nt: TGCAGTGCTTCTACCCCTTTACACAGGGCGGGAGAAAAACTGTTTTTT

j_call: TRBJ2-1
clone_size: few
d_call: TRBD2
v_call: TRBV4-3
cdr3_aa: CASSQERGVYNEQFF
cdr3_nt: TGCGCCAGCAGCCAAGAGCGGGGGGTCTACAATGAGCAGTTCTTC

j_call: TRBJ2-5
clone_size: many
d_call: TRBD1
v_call: TRBV29-1
cdr3_aa: CSVGTGGRETQYF
cdr3_nt: TGCAGCGTTGGGACAGGGGGCAGGGAGACCCAGTACTTC

j_call: TRBJ1-3
clone_size: many
d_call: TRBD1
v_call: TRBV10-3
cdr3_aa: CAIGTGAGGNTIYF
cdr3_nt: TGTGCCATCGGGACAGGGGCGGGAGGAAACACCATATATTTT